These T cell receptor beta chains were read from a single sample in a study of T cells after yellow fever vaccination. TCRdb called the 5' RACE reads again in MiXCR, with one record for every CDR3 protein. The repertoire holds 250,000 to 400,000 distinct CDR3 sequences, with roughly 4.3% as singletons. Material: PBMCs, obtained 5 days after the yellow fever booster vaccination. The receptors stem from a man between 18 and 29 years old who received the YFV17D yellow fever vaccine. Each CDR3 is given with its conserved first and last residue. D genes are given only for firm matches. A clone size is listed for some rows: how often the clone was seen (once, few, many), or a class if it is expanded.

cdr3_nt	cdr3_aa	d_call	v_call	j_call	clone_size
TGTGCCATCAGACGGACAGACGGAAACACCATATATTTT	CAIRRTDGNTIYF	.	TRBV10-3	TRBJ1-3	many
TGCGCCAGCAGCCACCCCGTTGGGGATGGCTACACCTTC	CASSHPVGDGYTF	.	TRBV4-1	TRBJ1-2	few
TGTGCCAGCAGTTACGGGTCCGGGCGCTTTGGGACTGAAGCTTTCTTT	CASSYGSGRFGTEAFF	.	TRBV6-5	TRBJ1-1	.
TGTGCCAGCAGCCCTCCGGGAGCAGATACGCAGTATTTT	CASSPPGADTQYF	.	TRBV6-5	TRBJ2-3	many
TGTGCCATCTTACAGGGAAACCAAGAGACCCAGTACTTC	CAILQGNQETQYF	.	TRBV21-1	TRBJ2-5	few
TGTGCCAGCAGTTTCATGAACACTGAAGCTTTCTTT	CASSFMNTEAFF	.	TRBV6-5	TRBJ1-1	.
TGTGCCACCAAGACTAGGGCATTGGGACAGGGGAAACTGTTTTTT	CATKTRALGQGKLFF	TRBD1	TRBV12-3/TRBV12-4	TRBJ1-4	.
TGTGCCAGCAGTTACTCGATGGGCAGCCAAGAGACCCAGTACTTC	CASSYSMGSQETQYF	.	TRBV6-2/TRBV6-3	TRBJ2-5	.
TGTGCCAGCTCCTCCTCCGACTCAGCCTACGAGCAGTACTTC	CASSSSDSAYEQYF	.	TRBV18	TRBJ2-7	few
TGCGCCAGCAGCCCTAGGGGGCAGGGAGCCTATGAAGCTTTCTTT	CASSPRGQGAYEAFF	TRBD1	TRBV5-1	TRBJ1-1	few
TGTGCCAGCTCCCTACAGGAAGACAGTAATGAAAAACTGTTTTTT	CASSLQEDSNEKLFF	.	TRBV18	TRBJ1-4	few
TGCAGCGTTGAACTGTGGGGAGGAGGGCGAGCCGGGGAGCTGTTTTTT	CSVELWGGGRAGELFF	.	TRBV29-1	TRBJ2-2	many
TGCAGCGCCCGGGGGGATTCGGGCACCGGGGAGCTGTTTTTT	CSARGDSGTGELFF	TRBD2	TRBV29-1	TRBJ2-2	.
TGCAGTGCTAGCCCAAGGACAGGGGGCTACGAGCAGTACTTC	CSASPRTGGYEQYF	TRBD1	TRBV20-1	TRBJ2-7	many
TGTGCCAGCAGCTTAATCCCGGGCACAGATACGCAGTATTTT	CASSLIPGTDTQYF	.	TRBV7-6	TRBJ2-3	many
TGTGCCAGCAGCTTACCTAGACAGGGGGAGAGGTATGGCTACACCTTC	CASSLPRQGERYGYTF	TRBD1	TRBV7-9	TRBJ1-2	.
TGTGCCATCGGCGGGGCAGATACGCAGTATTTT	CAIGGADTQYF	.	TRBV10-3	TRBJ2-3	many
TGCGCCAGCACCACAGGCGGAGGGGGCCTGACCGGGGAGCTGTTTTTT	CASTTGGGGLTGELFF	.	TRBV4-1	TRBJ2-2	.
TGTGCCAGCAGCCGATTGACGGGACCTGGCTACACCTTC	CASSRLTGPGYTF	.	TRBV7-9	TRBJ1-2	.
TGTGCCAGCAGCGTAGAGGGGGGAATGAACACTGAAGCTTTCTTT	CASSVEGGMNTEAFF	.	TRBV9	TRBJ1-1	few
TGTGCCAGCAGTTCCGGAAGGCGGGGGGTTACAGATACGCAGTATTTT	CASSSGRRGVTDTQYF	TRBD2	TRBV28	TRBJ2-3	many
TGCGCCAGCAGCCAACGCGGGGGGCTGTCCTCCTACAATGAGCAGTTCTTC	CASSQRGGLSSYNEQFF	TRBD2	TRBV4-1	TRBJ2-1	many
TGCGCCAGCAGCCGATTCATCAATAGGCACACTGAAGCTTTCTTT	CASSRFINRHTEAFF	.	TRBV4-3	TRBJ1-1	few
TGTGCCAGCAGGAACAGGGGTTTCACCGGGGAGCTGTTTTTT	CASRNRGFTGELFF	TRBD1	TRBV27	TRBJ2-2	few
TGCAGTGCTAGTAGGGCCGGGGGCACTGAAGCTTTCTTT	CSASRAGGTEAFF	.	TRBV20-1	TRBJ1-1	many
TGCGCCAGCAGCCAAGTCTCCACTGGGACCGAGCAGTTCTTC	CASSQVSTGTEQFF	.	TRBV4-3	TRBJ2-1	.
TGTGCCAGCTCGGGGACTAGCTCTTGGGGCGGGGAGCTGTTTTTT	CASSGTSSWGGELFF	TRBD2	TRBV7-2	TRBJ2-2	many
TGTGCCAGCAGCCCTTCGGGGGGGACCAATCAGCCCCAGCATTTT	CASSPSGGTNQPQHF	.	TRBV6-5	TRBJ1-5	.
TGTGCCAGTAGTAGGATGGGGACACACAGCAATCAGCCCCAGCATTTT	CASSRMGTHSNQPQHF	.	TRBV19	TRBJ1-5	.
TGTGCCACCAGCAGGGTCAATGAGCAGTTCTTC	CATSRVNEQFF	.	TRBV15	TRBJ2-1	.
TGTGCCAGCGGACAGGGCGGCACTGAAGCTTTCTTT	CASGQGGTEAFF	TRBD1	TRBV7-2	TRBJ1-1	.
TGTGCCAGTAGTATGACACAGGAACTCAACGTCCTGACTTTC	CASSMTQELNVLTF	.	TRBV19	TRBJ2-6	few
TGTGCCAGCAGCGTTGGGGGAGCGGGGTCTAGCACAGATACGCAGTATTTT	CASSVGGAGSSTDTQYF	TRBD2	TRBV5-4	TRBJ2-3	.
TGCAGTGCTTCGACTGGGGGTACGCAGTATTTT	CSASTGGTQYF	.	TRBV20-1	TRBJ2-3	.
TGTGCCAGTAGGGATGAGCGGGGCCCGGTCTACGAGCAGTACTTC	CASRDERGPVYEQYF	TRBD2	TRBV19	TRBJ2-7	.
TGTGCCAGCAGACGCGGGACTCCGGGTGAAGCTTTCTTT	CASRRGTPGEAFF	.	TRBV12-3/TRBV12-4	TRBJ1-1	few
TGTGCCAGCAGTTTTGCAGGCACTGAAGCTTTCTTT	CASSFAGTEAFF	.	TRBV12-3/TRBV12-4	TRBJ1-1	few
TGTGCCAGCAGCTACTTAGCGGGGGGTCGCGACGGGGACACAGATACGCAGTATTTT	CASSYLAGGRDGDTDTQYF	TRBD2	TRBV7-2	TRBJ2-3	.
TGTGCCATCAGTGAGGTACAGGTTTATGGCTACACCTTC	CAISEVQVYGYTF	.	TRBV10-3	TRBJ1-2	.
TGTGCCAGCAGCCAACGGTACAGGGCCAATTCACCCCTCCACTTT	CASSQRYRANSPLHF	.	TRBV14	TRBJ1-6	.
TGCAGCGTTGGCTCTCCGGGGCAGGAGCAGTACTTC	CSVGSPGQEQYF	.	TRBV29-1	TRBJ2-7	many
TGTGCCAGCAAGGGGTACGAGCAGTACTTC	CASKGYEQYF	.	TRBV28	TRBJ2-7	many